Listed here is a single T cell receptor beta chain. The data originate from a study of blood T cell repertoires in COVID-19. Study background: The United States, Italy and Spain provided the acute and convalescent COVID-19 samples. T cells, B-cell-depleted T cells, or PBMCs supplied cDNA or gDNA.

The CDR3 spans 16 residues. Germline V lookup: CDR1 SGHAT, CDR2 FQNNGV. The V and J ends lost 4 bases and 5 bases respectively, with 15 bases between them. As processed by the authors: Amplification of reference gene primers was used by the study to estimate nucleated cell counts. The assay was immunoSEQ multiplex PCR, and TCRdb's table has in-frame clones only and misses some. V, J and clone size derive from that table, while D and trimming were established from the DNA sequence. The table includes approximately 200,000 clones, about 85% detected once. The chain joins TRBV11-2 to TRBJ1-6, with D unresolved. The sequenced sample was peripheral blood. The TCR was taken from a man aged 30-40 years with acute or convalescent COVID-19. CDR3 loop: CASSSLPGPNNSPLHF. The CDR3 bases are TGTGCCAGCAGCTCGCTCCCGGGTCCCAATAATTCACCCCTCCACTTT.